This T cell receptor (beta chain) was sequenced in a study of shared clonotypes between healthy human individuals. Background on the study: CD4 naive and memory got three plates each, CD8 naive two, CD8 memory one.

The CDR3 covers 12 residues. Trimming took off 5 bases at V and 4 bases at J, with 8 bases between the two ends. Germline V CDR1 and CDR2: SNHLY, FYNNEI. This clone was detected only once. Donors had no recently reported acute infections or vaccinations and were HIV-negative. Investigators spread the genomic DNA of each subset evenly over several immunoSEQ plates. Sorted-subset replicate PCR reactions were performed with about 200 ng DNA, corresponding to roughly 29,000 T cell genomes. Assay: immunoSEQ multiplex PCR; the TCRdb copy retains only in-frame clones and omits some. Found here are millions of clones, approximately 95% of them singletons; the top ten hold 0.13%.

The chain links TRBV2 to TRBJ2-5; D remains unclear. Sequenced: naive CD4+ T cells sorted from blood. This sample's subset: CD45RA+ positively selected. This TCR was sampled from a man aged 18-30 years in good health. CDR3 sequence reads: CASSLAPETQYF. CDR3 nucleotide sequence: TGTGCCAGCAGTTTAGCCCCAGAGACCCAGTACTTC.